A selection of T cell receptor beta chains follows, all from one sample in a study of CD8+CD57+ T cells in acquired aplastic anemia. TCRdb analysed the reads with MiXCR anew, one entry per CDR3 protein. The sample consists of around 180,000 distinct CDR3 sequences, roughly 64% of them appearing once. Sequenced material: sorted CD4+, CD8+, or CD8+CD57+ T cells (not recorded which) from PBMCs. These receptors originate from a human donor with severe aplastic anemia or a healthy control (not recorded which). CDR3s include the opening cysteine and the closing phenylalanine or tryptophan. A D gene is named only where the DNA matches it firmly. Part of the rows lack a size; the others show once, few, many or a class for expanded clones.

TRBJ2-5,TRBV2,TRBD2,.,CASRESGSETQYF,TGTGCCAGCAGGGAAAGCGGGAGTGAGACCCAGTACTTC
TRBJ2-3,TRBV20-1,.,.,CSARVRGARTDTQYF,TGCAGTGCTAGGGTTCGAGGGGCGCGCACAGATACGCAGTATTTT
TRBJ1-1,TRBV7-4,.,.,CASSRQGWGEEAFF,TGTGCCAGCAGCCGACAAGGGTGGGGGGAAGAAGCTTTCTTT
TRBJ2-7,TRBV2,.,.,CASSDMAPGEQYF,TGTGCCAGCAGTGATATGGCTCCTGGCGAGCAGTACTTC
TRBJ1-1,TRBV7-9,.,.,CASSVRGHFTEAFF,TGTGCCAGCAGTGTTAGGGGACACTTCACTGAAGCTTTCTTT
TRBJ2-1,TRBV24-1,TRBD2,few,CATASGGLRNEQFF,TGTGCCACCGCTAGCGGGGGCTTAAGGAATGAGCAGTTCTTC
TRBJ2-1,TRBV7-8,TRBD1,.,CASSLKRDRLYNEQFF,TGTGCCAGCAGCTTAAAACGGGACAGGCTGTACAATGAGCAGTTCTTC
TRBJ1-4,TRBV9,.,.,CASCGVDEKLFF,TGTGCCAGCTGCGGCGTCGATGAAAAACTGTTTTTT
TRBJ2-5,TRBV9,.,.,CASSVGRGQETQYF,TGTGCCAGCAGCGTAGGAAGGGGGCAAGAGACCCAGTACTTC
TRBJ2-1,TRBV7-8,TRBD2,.,CASSYGLAGGYNEQFF,TGTGCCAGCAGCTATGGACTAGCGGGAGGATACAATGAGCAGTTCTTC
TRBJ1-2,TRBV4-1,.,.,CASSQGLSQTAAYGYTF,TGCGCCAGCAGCCAAGGGCTCTCGCAGACAGCCGCGTATGGCTACACCTTC
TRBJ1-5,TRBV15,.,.,CATSRDLGQGWAQHF,TGTGCCACCAGCAGAGATCTGGGGCAGGGCTGGGCCCAGCATTTT
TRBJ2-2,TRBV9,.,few,CASDENTGELFF,TGTGCCAGCGACGAGAACACCGGGGAGCTGTTTTTT
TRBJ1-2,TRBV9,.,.,CASSAGAQDGYTF,TGTGCCAGCAGTGCCGGGGCCCAGGATGGCTACACCTTC
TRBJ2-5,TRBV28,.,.,CASSGISYELYF,TGTGCCAGCAGTGGCATATCCTACGAGCTGTACTTC
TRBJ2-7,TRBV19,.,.,CASSTVGIGEQYF,TGTGCCAGTAGTACGGTAGGTATCGGCGAGCAGTACTTC
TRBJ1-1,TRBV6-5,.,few,CASSYSSAGNTEAFF,TGTGCCAGCAGTTACTCGAGCGCAGGGAACACTGAAGCTTTCTTT
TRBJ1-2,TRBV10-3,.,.,CAISEGDRSHGYTF,TGTGCCATCAGTGAAGGAGACAGGAGCCATGGCTACACCTTC
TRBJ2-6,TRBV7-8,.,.,CASSPGLPNVLTF,TGTGCCAGCAGCCCCGGACTGCCAAACGTCCTGACTTTC
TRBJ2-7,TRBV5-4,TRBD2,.,CASSPPLAVNYEQYF,TGTGCCAGCAGCCCCCCCCTAGCGGTTAACTACGAGCAGTACTTC
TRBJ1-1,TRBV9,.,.,CASSVAEKMNTEAFF,TGTGCCAGCAGCGTAGCAGAGAAGATGAACACTGAAGCTTTCTTT
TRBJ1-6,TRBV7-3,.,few,CASSLSVWGSNSPLHF,TGTGCCAGCAGCTTAAGTGTCTGGGGATCTAATTCACCCCTCCACTTT
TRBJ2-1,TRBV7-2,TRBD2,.,CASSQPKYTSGSGGNEQFF,TGTGCCAGCAGCCAACCTAAATACACTAGCGGGAGTGGTGGGAATGAGCAGTTCTTC
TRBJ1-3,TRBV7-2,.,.,CASSLVARFSGNTIYF,TGTGCCAGCAGCTTAGTCGCCAGGTTCTCTGGAAACACCATATATTTT
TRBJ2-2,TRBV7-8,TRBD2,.,CASSPRTSGGNTGELFF,TGTGCCAGCAGCCCCAGGACTAGCGGGGGGAACACCGGGGAGCTGTTTTTT
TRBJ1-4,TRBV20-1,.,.,CSARPARAEKLFF,TGCAGTGCTAGACCCGCTAGGGCGGAAAAACTGTTTTTT
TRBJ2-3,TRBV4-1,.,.,CASSQDEAGRTDTQYF,TGCGCCAGCAGCCAAGATGAGGCAGGGAGGACAGATACGCAGTATTTT
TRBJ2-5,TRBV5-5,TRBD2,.,CASSSTPSGQETQYF,TGTGCCAGCAGCTCGACTCCTAGCGGACAAGAGACCCAGTACTTC
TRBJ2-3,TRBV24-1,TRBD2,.,CATSARARAGVPDTQYF,TGTGCCACCAGTGCAAGGGCGCGGGCGGGAGTCCCAGATACGCAGTATTTT
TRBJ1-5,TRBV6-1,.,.,CASSERGASNQPQHF,TGTGCCAGCAGTGAACGGGGGGCTAGCAATCAGCCCCAGCATTTT
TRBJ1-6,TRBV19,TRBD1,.,CASSGGTGWRNSPLHF,TGTGCCAGTAGTGGTGGGACAGGGTGGAGGAATTCACCCCTCCACTTT
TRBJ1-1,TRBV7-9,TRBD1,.,CASSLATGGTEAFF,TGTGCCAGCAGCTTAGCAACAGGGGGGACTGAAGCTTTCTTT